This is a list of T cell receptor beta chains from one sample in a study of cytomegalovirus exposure and HLA in healthy donors. The table came from immunoSEQ multiplex PCR; TCRdb's copy has only in-frame clones and leaves some out. The sample lists approximately 130,000 clones; around 86% were seen once. Sequenced input: PBMCs. The receptors come from a man aged 18 to 30 in good health and CMV-seronegative. Both conserved end residues are part of each CDR3. D genes are given only for firm matches. Clone size is not always given. Where it is, it says once, few, many or a class for expanded clones.

length: 15; size: NA; J: TRBJ2-3; D: NA; V: TRBV6-4; DNA: TGTGCCAGCAGTGACGAGGCGGGGAGCACAGATACGCAGTATTTT; CDR3: CASSDEAGSTDTQYF
length: 13; size: NA; J: TRBJ1-1; D: NA; V: TRBV18; DNA: TGTGCCAGCTCACCACCGGTCAGGACTGAAGCTTTCTTT; CDR3: CASSPPVRTEAFF
length: 15; size: NA; J: TRBJ1-1; D: NA; V: TRBV5-1; DNA: TGCGCCAGCAGCTTGTATGGAGGGTCGATCACTGAAGCTTTCTTT; CDR3: CASSLYGGSITEAFF
length: 14; size: NA; J: TRBJ1-2; D: NA; V: TRBV5-4; DNA: TGTGCCAGCAGCTTGGAAGCGGCTAACTATGGCTACACCTTC; CDR3: CASSLEAANYGYTF
length: 13; size: NA; J: TRBJ2-7; D: NA; V: TRBV7-7; DNA: TGTGCCAGCAGCTTGATGCGGGATTCCGAGCAGTACTTC; CDR3: CASSLMRDSEQYF
length: 15; size: few; J: TRBJ2-7; D: TRBD1; V: TRBV2; DNA: TGTGCCAGCAGGAAACCGACAGGGGCCATTTTTGAGCAGTACTTC; CDR3: CASRKPTGAIFEQYF
length: 15; size: few; J: TRBJ1-1; D: NA; V: TRBV29-1; DNA: TGCAGCGTTGGTATTGGGGGGGCGACCAACACTGAAGCTTTCTTT; CDR3: CSVGIGGATNTEAFF
length: 13; size: NA; J: TRBJ1-2; D: NA; V: TRBV7-6; DNA: TGTGCCAGCAGCCAGGACGGGGTCGGCGGCTACACCTTC; CDR3: CASSQDGVGGYTF
length: 14; size: NA; J: TRBJ1-2; D: TRBD1; V: TRBV13; DNA: TGTGCCAGCTATTCCCGGGACAGGGTATATGGCTACACCTTC; CDR3: CASYSRDRVYGYTF
length: 15; size: NA; J: TRBJ1-1; D: TRBD1; V: TRBV11-2; DNA: TGTGCCAGCAGCTTACCGACAGGGGGTAAACCTGAAGCTTTCTTT; CDR3: CASSLPTGGKPEAFF
length: 17; size: NA; J: TRBJ2-2; D: TRBD2; V: TRBV7-9; DNA: TGTGCCAGCAGGTTAAAAATCGGGGGGGCCTACACCGGGGAGCTGTTTTTT; CDR3: CASRLKIGGAYTGELFF
length: 14; size: NA; J: TRBJ1-2; D: NA; V: TRBV7-2; DNA: TGTGCCAGCAGCTTACTAGGATTTGAAGGCGGCTACACCTTC; CDR3: CASSLLGFEGGYTF
length: 12; size: NA; J: TRBJ2-1; D: NA; V: TRBV5-1; DNA: TGCGCCAGCAGCTTGGGGCTCGATGAGCAGTTCTTC; CDR3: CASSLGLDEQFF
length: 14; size: NA; J: TRBJ2-7; D: TRBD2; V: TRBV4-3; DNA: TGCGCCAGCAGCCAAGATCGGGGGGGGTACGAGCAGTACTTC; CDR3: CASSQDRGGYEQYF
length: 18; size: NA; J: TRBJ1-5; D: NA; V: TRBV28; DNA: TGTGCCAGCAGTTTTTTTAGCTTTAAGCGACTATCGGGTCAGCCCCAGCATTTT; CDR3: CASSFFSFKRLSGQPQHF
length: 16; size: NA; J: TRBJ1-4; D: NA; V: TRBV4-1; DNA: TGCGCCAGCAGCCAAGATACGGCAGGGGCAGGCGAAAAACTGTTTTTT; CDR3: CASSQDTAGAGEKLFF
length: 16; size: NA; J: TRBJ1-3; D: NA; V: TRBV10-3; DNA: TGTGCCATCAGTGACGAAAAGCCAGGGACTGGAAACACCATATATTTT; CDR3: CAISDEKPGTGNTIYF
length: 15; size: NA; J: TRBJ2-7; D: NA; V: TRBV7-6; DNA: TGTGCCAGCAGCTTCGCGGATAACAACGCCTACGAGCAGTACTTC; CDR3: CASSFADNNAYEQYF
length: 14; size: NA; J: TRBJ2-3; D: NA; V: TRBV15; DNA: TGTGCCACCAGCAGGAGGACTAGCACAGATACGCAGTATTTT; CDR3: CATSRRTSTDTQYF
length: 11; size: NA; J: TRBJ1-1; D: NA; V: TRBV5-5; DNA: TGTGCCAGCAGCGTTAGTGCTGAAGCTTTCTTT; CDR3: CASSVSAEAFF
length: 17; size: NA; J: TRBJ2-7; D: NA; V: TRBV4-3; DNA: TGCGCCAGCAGCCAAGACCGGGACACACCAAGGAGATACGAGCAGTACTTC; CDR3: CASSQDRDTPRRYEQYF
length: 15; size: NA; J: TRBJ1-1; D: TRBD1; V: TRBV7-8; DNA: TGTGCCAGCAGCTGGACAGGGGGCGCGAGGACTGAAGCTTTCTTT; CDR3: CASSWTGGARTEAFF
length: 14; size: NA; J: TRBJ2-5; D: NA; V: TRBV2; DNA: TGTGCCAGCAGTGCGATAGTTCCCCAAGAGACCCAGTACTTC; CDR3: CASSAIVPQETQYF
length: 16; size: NA; J: TRBJ1-3; D: TRBD1; V: TRBV10-2; DNA: TGCGCCAGCAGTGTTTTGGACAGGGGCTCTGGAAACACCATATATTTT; CDR3: CASSVLDRGSGNTIYF
length: 12; size: NA; J: TRBJ1-2; D: NA; V: TRBV19; DNA: TGTGCCAGTAGGCAGCGGACCTATGGCTACACCTTC; CDR3: CASRQRTYGYTF
length: 14; size: NA; J: TRBJ2-7; D: NA; V: TRBV11-1; DNA: TGTGCCAGCAGCGGCGGGACAGTCCCTTCCGAGCAGTACTTC; CDR3: CASSGGTVPSEQYF
length: 13; size: NA; J: TRBJ1-2; D: NA; V: TRBV10-3; DNA: TGTGCCATCAGTCGACCTGGACAGTATGGCTACACCTTC; CDR3: CAISRPGQYGYTF
length: 13; size: NA; J: TRBJ1-1; D: NA; V: TRBV7-8; DNA: TGTGCCAGCAGTAAGGGGCTGAACACTGAAGCTTTCTTT; CDR3: CASSKGLNTEAFF
length: 18; size: NA; J: TRBJ2-1; D: TRBD2; V: TRBV7-3; DNA: TGTGCCAGCAGCCGAAGACGGACTAGCGGGGGGCCATACAATGAGCAGTTCTTC; CDR3: CASSRRRTSGGPYNEQFF
length: 20; size: NA; J: TRBJ1-5; D: TRBD1; V: TRBV5-1; DNA: TGCGCCAGCAGCTTCGAAAAGACAGGGGAAGGAAGGATGCGCAATCAGCCCCAGCATTTT; CDR3: CASSFEKTGEGRMRNQPQHF
length: 17; size: NA; J: TRBJ1-1; D: NA; V: TRBV27; DNA: TGTGCCAGCAGTGCCTTGAAGCCGGGACTGTTGAACACTGAAGCTTTCTTT; CDR3: CASSALKPGLLNTEAFF
length: 14; size: NA; J: TRBJ1-1; D: NA; V: TRBV5-6; DNA: TGTGCCAGCAGCATACCGAACATGAACACTGAAGCTTTCTTT; CDR3: CASSIPNMNTEAFF
length: 17; size: NA; J: TRBJ2-1; D: NA; V: TRBV5-1; DNA: TGCGCCAGCAGCTCGGGACTTCTCCCTGGGGGTGACAATGAGCAGTTCTTC; CDR3: CASSSGLLPGGDNEQFF
length: 15; size: NA; J: TRBJ1-2; D: NA; V: TRBV27; DNA: TGTGCCAGCAGTACGTTCCGGGGAAGTAAAGATGGCTACACCTTC; CDR3: CASSTFRGSKDGYTF
length: 15; size: NA; J: TRBJ1-2; D: NA; V: TRBV9; DNA: TGTGCCAGCAGCGTCAACAGAGACAACTACTATGGCTACACCTTC; CDR3: CASSVNRDNYYGYTF
length: 12; size: NA; J: TRBJ1-2; D: NA; V: TRBV5-8; DNA: TGTGCCAGCAGCTTGGACGGGGTCGGCTACACCTTC; CDR3: CASSLDGVGYTF
length: 15; size: NA; J: TRBJ2-3; D: NA; V: TRBV4-3; DNA: TGCGCCAGCAGCCGCGAATCGTGGGGAGCAGATACGCAGTATTTT; CDR3: CASSRESWGADTQYF